This T cell receptor beta chain was sequenced in a study of blood T cell repertoires in COVID-19. Study overall: Researchers got acute and convalescent COVID-19 samples from the United States, Italy and Spain. T cells, B-cell-depleted T cells, or PBMCs provided the cDNA or gDNA that served as material.

As processed by the authors: Reference gene primer amplification gave estimated nucleated cell counts. The assay was immunoSEQ multiplex PCR, and TCRdb's table has in-frame clones only and misses some. V and J calls and clone size are as listed in that table; D and trimming were resolved from the DNA. This sample has roughly 70,000 clones, with 89% found just once. V was pared by 5 bases and J by 5 bases, with 21 bases between. CDR3 length: 16 residues. CDR1 is LNHDA and CDR2 is SQIVND in the germline V gene (reference sequence). The receptor was derived from a man older than 75 with acute or convalescent COVID-19. Sequencing was carried out using peripheral blood. The chain joins TRBV19 to TRBJ2-5; possible D gene TRBD1, 7 bases. The CDR3 loop reads CASSPQTGRLLETQYF. The CDR3 region has the DNA TGTGCCAGTAGTCCCCAGACAGGGAGGCTCCTGGAGACCCAGTACTTC.